The clone carrying this T cell receptor (beta chain) was seen a few times. Diagnosis used clinical symptoms, serum thyroxine, TRAb, thyroid ultrasound and orbital computed tomography. The sample belongs to a study of Graves' ophthalmopathy and Graves' hyperthyroidism. Amplified material comprised TCR beta CDR3 regions derived from RNA transcripts. A first-round RT-PCR used HTBI primers, followed by a second-round multiplex PCR. TCRdb re-called the multiplex PCR reads with MiXCR, one entry per CDR3 protein. The sample has about 1.2 million distinct CDR3 sequences; roughly two fifths are singletons. Trimming took off 4 bases at V and 12 bases at J, with 28 bases between the two ends. The CDR3 sequence is 17 residues long. CDR1 is MNHEY, CDR2 SVGAGI, per germline.

The rearrangement links TRBV6-5 to TRBJ1-5, with D possibly TRBD1 on 5 matching bases. The sequence was obtained from an adult man with Graves' hyperthyroidism. The sequencing input was peripheral blood or thyroid tissue (not recorded which). DNA of the CDR3: TGTGCCAGCAGTTCCGTCCGAGAGGGAGACAGCCTCTTATTCCAGCATTTT. Translating gives CASSSVREGDSLLFQHF.